These 27 T cell receptor beta chains came from one sample sequenced in a study of Ad26.COV2.S vaccination and SARS-CoV-2 variants. Using immunoSEQ multiplex PCR, the repertoire was profiled, and TCRdb retains in-frame clones only, with some absent. Of about 350,000 clones detected, about 88% appear once; the ten largest clones hold about 6.4%. Sample treatment: about 20 received Ad26.COV2.S at low or high dose, single or two shots; roughly five received placebo; per-sample allocation not given. It was on day 63 after the first vaccine or placebo injection that samples were taken. The sample was peripheral blood, taken in a trial of Ad26.COV2.S vaccine versus placebo. These receptors were collected from a person between 18 and 65 years old who received the Ad26.COV2.S COVID-19 vaccine or a placebo.

The V call is TRBV7-3, the J call TRBJ2-3; tentative D call: TRBD2 (5 bases). Trimming removed 5 bases from V and 1 base from J, with 16 bases in between. The CDR3 is made up of 16 amino acids. Germline values: CDR1 SGHTA, CDR2 FQGTGA. CDR3 coding DNA: TGTGCCAGCAGCCCATCCGGAGGACTGGGCACAGATACGCAGTATTTT. It yields the protein CASSPSGGLGTDTQYF.

The J gene is TRBJ1-3, the V gene TRBV6-5; TRBD1 is a possible D gene (6 bases). V was trimmed by 7 bases and J by 3 bases, leaving 13 bases between them. The CDR3 totals 14 residues. Germline V gives CDR1 MNHEY, CDR2 SVGAGI. CDR3 bases: TGTGCCAGCAAGGGGGGCGCGGTTGGAAACACCATATATTTT. This gives the protein CASKGGAVGNTIYF.

CDR3 loop: CASSGRDRYSNYGYTF. Here the CDR3 DNA reads TGCGCCAGCAGCGGCCGGGACAGATACTCTAACTATGGCTACACCTTC. This sequence joins TRBV5-1 and TRBJ1-2; 7 bases line up with TRBD1. This CDR3 spans 16 amino acids. Germline CDR1 and CDR2: SGHRS and YFSETQ. V lost 4 bases, J lost 0 bases, and 9 bases stayed unmatched.

The genes are TRBV6-5 and TRBJ1-2; D is unclear. This CDR3 region has 14 residues. Germline V gene sequence: CDR1 MNHEY, CDR2 SVGAGI. Trimming removed 6 bases at V and 4 bases at J, with 15 bases between. DNA for the CDR3: TGTGCCAGCAGCCTCGCGACGGTTGGCTATGGCTACACCTTC. It encodes CASSLATVGYGYTF.

The rearrangement joins TRBV20-1 to TRBJ1-2, with D unclear. Germline CDR1 DFQATT, CDR2 SNEGSKA (reference sequence). V was clipped by 3 bases and J by 2 bases, with 7 bases between them. This CDR3 has 12 amino acids. The CDR3 region has the DNA TGCAGTGCTAGTATGAGAAACTATGGCTACACCTTC. As protein: CSASMRNYGYTF.

This chain uses TRBV11-3 with TRBJ2-2; the D gene is possibly TRBD1 (6 bases). V was cut by 6 bases and J by 0 bases, with 11 bases left in between. The CDR3 sequence is 15 residues long. CDR1 is SGHNT, CDR2 YENEEA, per germline. The CDR3 region is CASSPGTTNTGELFF. DNA for the CDR3: TGTGCCAGCAGTCCCGGGACAACGAACACCGGGGAGCTGTTTTTT.

In its sample, this clone was seen once. The chain uses TRBV7-2 and TRBJ2-5; a possible D gene is TRBD2 (6 bases). CDR1 is SGHTA, CDR2 FQGNSA, per germline. The CDR3 has 18 residues. The germline V and J ends were trimmed by 2 bases and 0 bases, with 19 bases remaining between them. The CDR3 DNA reads as TGTGCCAGCAGCTTATTGGTTCCGCGGGGAATCCACCAAGAGACCCAGTACTTC. It codes for CASSLLVPRGIHQETQYF.

The chain employs TRBV15 and TRBJ1-5, with no clear D. Germline CDR1 is LNHNV and CDR2 is YYDKDF (reference sequence). CDR3 size: 12 residues. The ends were cut back, 3 bases at V and 6 bases at J, with 6 bases in the middle. CDR3 sequence reads: CATSSTVQPQHF. The CDR3 DNA is TGTGCCACCAGCAGCACAGTTCAGCCCCAGCATTTT. The complete variable domain, with remaining parts taken from reference TRBV15 and TRBJ1-5, reads DAMVIQNPRYQVTQFGKPVTLSCSQTLNHNVMYWYQQKSSQAPKLLFHYYDKDFNNEADTPDNFQSRRPNTSFCFLDIRSPGLGDTAMYLCATSSTVQPQHFGDGTRLSIL.

This clone was counted once. The chain joins TRBV12-5 to TRBJ1-6; D is undetermined. CDR3 size: 12 residues. Trimming pared 1 base from V and 7 bases from J, leaving 2 bases between. CDR1 and CDR2 from the germline V gene are LGHNT and FRNRAP. This CDR3 reads CASGLGNSPLHF. In DNA form, the CDR3 reads TGTGCTAGTGGTTTGGGGAATTCACCCCTCCACTTT.

This clone came up once. The sample holds other DNA sequences that translate to the same CDR3. The rearrangement joins TRBV28 to TRBJ1-2; D ambiguous. The length of the CDR3 is 14 residues. V lost 3 bases and J lost 4, with 12 bases in between. CDR1 is MDHEN and CDR2 is SYDVKM in the germline V gene. DNA of the CDR3: TGTGCCAGCAGTTTTCCAGGCCAATCCTATGGCTACACCTTC. Translation: CASSFPGQSYGYTF.

The chain combines TRBV7-2 with TRBJ2-2; tentatively, D is TRBD1 or TRBD2 (7 bases each). Germline V CDR1 and CDR2: SGHTA, FQGNSA. The V end lost 3 bases, the J end lost 0 bases, and 11 bases lay between the germline ends. The CDR3 runs 16 residues. The chain's CDR3 is CASSFGGTANTGELFF. CDR3 DNA sequence: TGTGCCAGCAGCTTCGGGGGGACAGCGAACACCGGGGAGCTGTTTTTT. The variable domain in full, completed from reference TRBV7-2 and TRBJ2-2, reads GAGVSQSPSNKVTEKGKDVELRCDPISGHTALYWYRQSLGQGLEFLIYFQGNSAPDKSGLPSDRFSAERTGGSVSTLTIQRTQQEDSAVYLCASSFGGTANTGELFFGEGSRLTVL.

The genes are TRBV7-2 and TRBJ2-1, with D unclear. Per germline, CDR1 SGHTA and CDR2 FQGNSA. The CDR3 is made up of 14 amino acids. V lost 1 base, J lost 7 bases, and 11 bases lay in between. This CDR3 is CASSLGSRSNEQFF. CDR3 nucleotides: TGTGCCAGCAGCTTAGGTAGCAGGTCGAATGAGCAGTTCTTC.

In the case of this clone: The DNA is omitted, as the CDR3 cannot be located on it reliably, and the CDR3 follows TCRdb's listing. This chain connects TRBV6-6 to TRBJ1-5. A total of 14 residues make up the CDR3, ends included. In germline, CDR1 is MNHNY, CDR2 SVGAGI (reference sequence). Here the CDR3 reads CASTFGPGDQPQHF.

The chain uses TRBV4-3 and TRBJ2-2, with 10 bases matching TRBD1. The trim removed 4 bases at V and 4 bases at J, leaving 15 bases unmatched. Germline V lookup: CDR1 LGHNA, CDR2 YSLEER. The CDR3 has 19 amino acids. CDR3 in amino acids: CASSPHGSGQGVGTGELFF. The CDR3 DNA reads TGCGCCAGCAGCCCCCATGGCTCCGGACAGGGGGTGGGCACCGGGGAGCTGTTTTTT.

A single count supports this clone. The chain couples TRBV7-8 to TRBJ1-2, with TRBD1 identical over 9 bases. Germline loops: CDR1 SGHVS, CDR2 FQNEAQ. Germline trimming cut 1 base from V and 8 bases from J; bases unmatched to any gene: 5. The CDR3 has 14 amino acids. The CDR3 is CASSLGGDREGYTF. The CDR3 DNA is TGTGCCAGCAGCTTAGGGGGGGACAGGGAGGGCTACACCTTC.

The CDR3 sequence: CASSRDRFTDTQYF. The CDR3, as DNA: TGCGCCAGCAGCCGCGACAGGTTTACGGATACGCAGTATTTT. The chain recombines TRBV5-1 with TRBJ2-3; a weak D match, TRBD1 (6 bases). CDR3 length: 14 residues. Between the trimmed V and J ends, which lost 4 bases and 6 bases, there was a span of 15 bases. The germline V gene encodes CDR1 SGHRS and CDR2 YFSETQ.

This clone has a handful of counts. This chain joins TRBV12-3 or TRBV12-4 and TRBJ1-2; D unclear. V shed 5 bases and J shed 5 bases, with 9 bases lying between them. This CDR3 has 12 amino acids. CDR3 protein: CASSPTAYGYTF. DNA for the CDR3: TGTGCCAGCAGTCCCACAGCGTATGGCTACACCTTC.

The chain joins TRBV7-3 to TRBJ2-3; D unresolved. Germline CDR1 and CDR2: SGHTA and FQGTGA. V shed 9 bases and J shed 2 bases, with 9 bases lying between them. The CDR3 consists of 12 residues. Here the CDR3 reads CASKGNTDTQYF. The CDR3 DNA reads TGTGCCAGTAAGGGAAACACAGATACGCAGTATTTT.

The chain carries TRBV6-5 and TRBJ1-5; D ambiguous. The CDR3 length is 11 residues. Trimming pared 5 bases from V and 5 bases from J, leaving 4 bases between. CDR1 and CDR2 (germline): MNHEY, SVGAGI. The CDR3 loop reads CASSLHQPQHF. As DNA, the CDR3 is TGTGCCAGCAGTCTCCATCAGCCCCAGCATTTT.

This clone turned up a few times. The chain carries TRBV6-1 and TRBJ1-1, with TRBD1 as a possible D gene (5 bases). The CDR3 is 17 residues long. Germline-derived CDR1 and CDR2 are MNHNS and SASEGT. The V end was cut by 4 bases, the J end by 2 bases, with 20 bases between. Here the CDR3 DNA reads TGTGCCAGCAGTGTGGACATAGAAAGGTTCTCAAACACTGAAGCTTTCTTT. This translates into CASSVDIERFSNTEAFF.

This chain uses TRBV6-5 with TRBJ2-7; D is possibly TRBD1 or TRBD2 (5 bases each). V was pared by 6 bases and J by 6 bases, with 18 bases between. The CDR3 runs 14 residues. CDR1 MNHEY and CDR2 SVGAGI come from the germline V gene. This CDR3 is CASRSGTPLSEQYF. The CDR3 region has the DNA TGTGCCAGCAGGTCCGGGACCCCCTTGAGCGAGCAGTACTTC.

The chain combines TRBV7-8 with TRBJ2-6; possibly TRBD1 for D (6 bases). CDR3 length: 18 residues. V lost 4 bases, J lost 0 bases, and 16 bases lay in between. Per the germline V gene, CDR1 is SGHVS and CDR2 is FQNEAQ. The CDR3, as DNA: TGTGCCAGCAGCTCTAGGACAGAAGACTACTCTGGGGCCAACGTCCTGACTTTC. Translating gives CASSSRTEDYSGANVLTF.

This chain joins TRBV5-1 and TRBJ2-3; unclear D gene. Trimming pared 6 bases from V and 5 bases from J, leaving 22 bases between. Germline V lookup: CDR1 SGHRS, CDR2 YFSETQ. This CDR3 region has 16 residues. CDR3 in amino acids: CASTMDDRIGLDTQYF. DNA for the CDR3: TGCGCCAGCACTATGGACGATAGGATAGGGCTAGATACGCAGTATTTT.

J is TRBJ1-1 and V is TRBV7-9; D not certain. Germline loops: CDR1 SEHNR, CDR2 FQNEAQ (reference sequence). This CDR3 region has 12 residues. The V end lost 3 bases, the J end lost 7 bases, and 9 bases lay between the germline ends. This CDR3 is CASSFRLIEAFF. In nucleotides, the CDR3 is TGTGCCAGCAGCTTTAGACTGATTGAAGCTTTCTTT.

This chain links TRBV4-3 with TRBJ2-1, with D perhaps TRBD1 (6 bases). Germline assignment: CDR1 LGHNA and CDR2 YSLEER. The CDR3 extends over 19 amino acids. The V end was cut by 0 bases, the J end by 5 bases, with 23 bases between. In DNA, the CDR3 is TGCGCCAGCAGCCAAGATTTACAGGGTGGGTTGGGGACGGACAATGAGCAGTTCTTC. Its translation: CASSQDLQGGLGTDNEQFF.

This clone was counted a few times. The chain employs TRBV7-9 and TRBJ2-7, with TRBD2 as a possible D gene (5 bases). Germline CDR1 is SEHNR and CDR2 is FQNEAQ (reference sequence). Trimming shortened V by 4 bases and J by 2 bases, and 12 bases separated the two germline ends. This CDR3 comprises 14 residues. The CDR3 DNA reads as TGTGCCAGCAGCTCGAACGGGAAACCCTACGAGCAGTACTTC. It specifies CASSSNGKPYEQYF.

V gene TRBV5-6 combines with J gene TRBJ2-7; tentatively, D is TRBD2 (5 bases). The V end was cut by 0 bases, the J end by 4 bases, with 11 bases between. Germline V gene data show CDR1 as SGHDT and CDR2 as YYEEEE. CDR3 length: 14 residues. CDR3 coding DNA: TGTGCCAGCAGCTTGGTGGTGGGAGCTTACGAGCAGTACTTC. It codes for CASSLVVGAYEQYF.